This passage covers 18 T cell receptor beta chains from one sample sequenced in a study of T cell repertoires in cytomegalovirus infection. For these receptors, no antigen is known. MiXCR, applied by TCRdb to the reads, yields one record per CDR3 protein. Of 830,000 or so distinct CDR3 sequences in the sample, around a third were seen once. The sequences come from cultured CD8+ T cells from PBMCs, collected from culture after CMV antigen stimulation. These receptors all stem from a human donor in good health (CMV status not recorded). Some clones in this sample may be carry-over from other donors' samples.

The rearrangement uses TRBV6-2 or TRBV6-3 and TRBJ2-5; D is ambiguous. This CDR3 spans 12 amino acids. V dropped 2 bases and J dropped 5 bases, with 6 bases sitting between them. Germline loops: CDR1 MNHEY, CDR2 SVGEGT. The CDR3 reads CASSYSVETQYF. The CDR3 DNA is TGTGCCAGCAGTTACAGCGTGGAGACCCAGTACTTC.

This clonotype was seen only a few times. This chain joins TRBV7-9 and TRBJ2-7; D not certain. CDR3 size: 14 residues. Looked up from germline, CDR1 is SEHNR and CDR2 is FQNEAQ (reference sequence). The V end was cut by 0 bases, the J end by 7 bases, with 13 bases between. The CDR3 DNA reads TGTGCCAGCAGCTTAGCGCAAACTACTGAAGAGCAGTACGTC. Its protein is CASSLAQTTEEQYV.

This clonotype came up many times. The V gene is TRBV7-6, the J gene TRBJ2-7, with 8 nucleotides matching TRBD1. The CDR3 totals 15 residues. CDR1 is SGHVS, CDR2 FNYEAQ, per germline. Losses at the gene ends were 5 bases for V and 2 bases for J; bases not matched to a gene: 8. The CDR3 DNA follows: TGTGCCAGCAGCAACCAGGGGGCTTTTCCCTACGAGCAGTACTTC. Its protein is CASSNQGAFPYEQYF.

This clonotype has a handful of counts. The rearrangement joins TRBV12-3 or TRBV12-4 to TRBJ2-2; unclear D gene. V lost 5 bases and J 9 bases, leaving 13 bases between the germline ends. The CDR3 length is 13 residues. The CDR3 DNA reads TGTGCCAGCAGTCTTACCGAAGCGAGGGAGCTGTTTTTT. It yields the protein CASSLTEARELFF.

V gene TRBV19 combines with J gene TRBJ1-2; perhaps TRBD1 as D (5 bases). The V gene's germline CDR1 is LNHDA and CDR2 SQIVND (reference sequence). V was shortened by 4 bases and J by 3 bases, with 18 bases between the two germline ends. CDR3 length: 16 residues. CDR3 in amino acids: CASSTIWDPADYGYTF. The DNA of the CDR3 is TGTGCCAGTAGTACCATCTGGGACCCTGCTGACTATGGCTACACCTTC. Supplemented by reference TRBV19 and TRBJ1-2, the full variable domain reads DGGITQSPKYLFRKEGQNVTLSCEQNLNHDAMYWYRQDPGQGLRLIYYSQIVNDFQKGDIAEGYSVSREKKESFPLTVTSAQKNPTAFYLCASSTIWDPADYGYTFGSGTRLTVV.

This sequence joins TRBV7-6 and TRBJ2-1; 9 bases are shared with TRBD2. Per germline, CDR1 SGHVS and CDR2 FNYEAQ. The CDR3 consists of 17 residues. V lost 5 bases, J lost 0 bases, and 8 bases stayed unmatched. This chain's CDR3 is CASSRSGGTVSYNEQFF. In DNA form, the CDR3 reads TGTGCCAGCAGCCGAAGCGGGGGGACAGTCTCCTACAATGAGCAGTTCTTC.

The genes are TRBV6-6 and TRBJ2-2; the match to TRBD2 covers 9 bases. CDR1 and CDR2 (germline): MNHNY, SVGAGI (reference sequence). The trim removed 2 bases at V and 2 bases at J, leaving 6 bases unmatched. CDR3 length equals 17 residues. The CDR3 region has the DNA TGTGCCAGCAGTTACGAAGCGGGGGGCACAAACACCGGGGAGCTGTTTTTT. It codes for CASSYEAGGTNTGELFF.

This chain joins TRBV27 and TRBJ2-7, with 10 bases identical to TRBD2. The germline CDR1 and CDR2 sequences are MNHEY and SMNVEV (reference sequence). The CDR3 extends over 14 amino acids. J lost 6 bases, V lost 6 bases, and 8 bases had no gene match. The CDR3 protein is CASSQTSGPTEQYF. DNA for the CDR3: TGTGCCAGCAGCCAGACTAGCGGGCCAACCGAGCAGTACTTC.

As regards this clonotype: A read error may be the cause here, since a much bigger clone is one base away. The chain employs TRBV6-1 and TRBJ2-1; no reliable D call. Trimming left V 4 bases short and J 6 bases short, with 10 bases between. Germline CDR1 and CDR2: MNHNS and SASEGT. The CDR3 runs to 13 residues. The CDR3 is CASSGTLSNEQFF. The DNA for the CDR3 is TGTGCCAGCAGTGGAACCCTCTCCAATGAGCAGTTCTTC.

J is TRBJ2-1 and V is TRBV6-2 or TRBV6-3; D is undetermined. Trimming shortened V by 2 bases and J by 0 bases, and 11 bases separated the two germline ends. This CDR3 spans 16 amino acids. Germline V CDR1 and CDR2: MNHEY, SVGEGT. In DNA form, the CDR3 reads TGTGCCAGCAGTTACACCTCCTGGAGCTCCTACAATGAGCAGTTCTTC. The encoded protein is CASSYTSWSSYNEQFF.

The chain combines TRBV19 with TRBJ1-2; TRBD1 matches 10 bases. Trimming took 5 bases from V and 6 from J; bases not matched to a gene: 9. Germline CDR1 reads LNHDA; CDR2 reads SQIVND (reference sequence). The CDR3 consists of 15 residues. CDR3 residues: CASSPRQGAVNGYTF. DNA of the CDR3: TGTGCCAGTAGTCCTCGACAGGGGGCAGTGAATGGCTACACCTTC.

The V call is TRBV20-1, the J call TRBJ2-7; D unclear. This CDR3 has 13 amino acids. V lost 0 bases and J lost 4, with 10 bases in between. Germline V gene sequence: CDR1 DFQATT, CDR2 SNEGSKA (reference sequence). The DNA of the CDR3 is TGCAGTGCTAGAGACAATTCCATATACGAGCAGTACGTC. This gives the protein CSARDNSIYEQYV.

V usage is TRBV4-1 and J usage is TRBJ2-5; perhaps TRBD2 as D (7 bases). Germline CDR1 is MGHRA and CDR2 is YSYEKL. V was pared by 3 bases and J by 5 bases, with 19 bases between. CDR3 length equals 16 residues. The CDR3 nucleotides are TGCGCCAGCAGCCACAAACCCGCGGGGGCCGGCGAGACCCAGTACTTC. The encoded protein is CASSHKPAGAGETQYF.

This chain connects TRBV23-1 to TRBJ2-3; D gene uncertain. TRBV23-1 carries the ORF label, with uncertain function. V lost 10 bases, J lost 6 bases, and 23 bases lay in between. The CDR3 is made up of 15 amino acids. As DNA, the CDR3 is TGCGCCACCGTTGTAGGGTGCGAGTCACAGGATACGCAGTATTTT. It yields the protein CATVVGCESQDTQYF.

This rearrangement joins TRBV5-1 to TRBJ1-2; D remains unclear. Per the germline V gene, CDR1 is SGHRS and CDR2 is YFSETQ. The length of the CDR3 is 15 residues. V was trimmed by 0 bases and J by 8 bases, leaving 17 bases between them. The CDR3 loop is CASSLGAGSLSGYTF. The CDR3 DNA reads TGCGCCAGCAGCTTGGGAGCTGGGAGCTTGAGCGGCTACACCTTC.

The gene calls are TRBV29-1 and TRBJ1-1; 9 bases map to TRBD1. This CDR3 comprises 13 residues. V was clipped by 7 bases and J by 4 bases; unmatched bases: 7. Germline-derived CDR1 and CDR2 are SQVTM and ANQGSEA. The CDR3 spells CSGQQGAGTEAFF. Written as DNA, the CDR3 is TGCAGCGGACAACAGGGGGCTGGCACTGAAGCTTTCTTT. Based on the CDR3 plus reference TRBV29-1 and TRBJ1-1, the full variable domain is SAVISQKPSRDICQRGTSLTIQCQVDSQVTMMFWYRQQPGQSLTLIATANQGSEATYESGFVIDKFPISRPNLTFSTLTVSNMSPEDSSIYLCSGQQGAGTEAFFGQGTRLTVV.

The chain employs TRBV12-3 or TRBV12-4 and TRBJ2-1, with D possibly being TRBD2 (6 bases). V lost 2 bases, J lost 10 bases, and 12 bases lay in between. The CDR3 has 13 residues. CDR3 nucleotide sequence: TGTGCCAGCAGTTTAAAGGGCGGGATAGAGCAGTTCTTC. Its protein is CASSLKGGIEQFF.

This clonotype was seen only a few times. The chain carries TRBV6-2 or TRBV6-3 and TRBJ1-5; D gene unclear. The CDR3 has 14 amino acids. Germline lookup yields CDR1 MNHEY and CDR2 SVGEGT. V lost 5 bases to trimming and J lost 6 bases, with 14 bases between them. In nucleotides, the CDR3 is TGTGCCAGCAGTCAACAAGAGGCGTTTCAGCCCCAGCATTTT. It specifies CASSQQEAFQPQHF.